Here is one TCR beta chain with its context. Its cognate antigen has yet to be identified. No base quality information exists; no much larger clone differs at one position. The sample belongs to a study of blood T cell repertoires in COVID-19 (dated by TCRdb to 2020 to 2021). Context from the whole study: Samples covering the acute and convalescent phases of COVID-19 were provided by collaborators in the United States, Italy and Spain. A de-identified subject ID, COVID-19 status, age in years and sex were almost always included in the sample metadata. Where available, HLA class I and class II types were taken from metadata supplied by the sample provider and were not determined by assay-based typing. The material from the prospective study consisted of cDNA or gDNA derived from T cells, B-cell-depleted T cells, or PBMCs. Deeply sampled blood TCRbeta repertoires from subjects exposed to, actively infected with, or recovered from COVID-19 were included in the dataset. The repertoires were released in a freely available public database meant as a resource for research on the immune response to SARS-CoV-2. The samples were drawn from the first 160 participants of the ongoing ImmuneRACE study and from about 1,200 subjects provided by 6 global collaborators. Overall study outcomes, separate from this receptor: How much clinical and demographic metadata was included differed by source and by participant, and the metadata was provided uncurated.

TCRbeta CDR3 regions were amplified from genomic DNA by means of the immunoSEQ Assay, a bias-controlled multiplex PCR. On the study's bioinformatics: Within the assay, amplification of reference gene primers was used to estimate how many nucleated cells each sample contained. To quantify the absolute abundance of each unique TCRbeta CDR3 rearrangement, sequence reads were collapsed and filtered. For each sample, productive Simpson clonality was calculated as the square root of Simpson's diversity index over productive rearrangements. TCRdb took this table from immuneACCESS and kept in-frame rearrangements with V and J called. Such tables lack part of the clones; where checked against another copy, unresolved V genes explain under half of the gap, and the rest is unexplained. From that table come the V and J calls and clone size; the DNA was used to work out D and trimming. This sample is represented by about 210,000 clones; roughly 80% of them were singletons. The ten largest account for about 10% of the sample.

Trimming leaves V shorter by 0 bases and J shorter by 1 base, with the junction holding 2 bases beyond the gene matches. The CDR3, from cysteine to phenylalanine, totals 16 residues. Only CDR3 DNA is held: 48 bases, read in frame from base 1. CDR1 MNHNY and CDR2 SVGAGI were looked up in the germline V gene (reference sequence). In Seattle, one collaborating source enrolled patients while the infection was active and tracked those patients longitudinally over the course of disease. Each collaborating institution followed its own protocols to collect whole blood in K2EDTA tubes. Collaborator samples were shipped for TCRbeta analysis as frozen whole blood, isolated PBMCs, or DNA extracted from either sample type.

The TCR sequence derives from an elderly woman with COVID-19, enrolled during active disease. Sequenced input: peripheral blood. Recombination joined TRBV6-6 with TRBJ2-3; TRBD2 matches 9 bases in the middle. The sequenced DNA: TGTGCCAGCAGTTACTCGCGGGGGGGAGGCACAGATACGCAGTATTTT. The resulting protein is CASSYSRGGGTDTQYF.